This T cell receptor (beta chain) was retrieved from a study of blood T cell repertoires in COVID-19. Profiled with immunoSEQ multiplex PCR; TCRdb holds only in-frame clones, not every one. The sample records roughly 43,000 clones, over 70% being singletons. The germline gives CDR1 SGHDN, CDR2 FVKESK. V gave up 8 bases and J gave up 0 bases, with 9 bases separating them. This CDR3 spans 13 amino acids. Sequencing was performed on peripheral blood. J is TRBJ2-3 and V is TRBV14; no firm D call. This clonotype was sampled from a human donor in a cohort sampled during active COVID-19. CDR3 sequence (DNA): TGTGCCAGCCAAAGCAGGAGCACAGATACGCAGTATTTT. Translated: CASQSRSTDTQYF. The variable domain in full, with the rest retrieved from reference TRBV14 and TRBJ2-3, is EAGVTQFPSHSVIEKGQTVTLRCDPISGHDNLYWYRRVMGKEIKFLLHFVKESKQDESGMPNNRFLAERTGGTYSTLKVQPAELEDSGVYFCASQSRSTDTQYFGPGTRLTVL.